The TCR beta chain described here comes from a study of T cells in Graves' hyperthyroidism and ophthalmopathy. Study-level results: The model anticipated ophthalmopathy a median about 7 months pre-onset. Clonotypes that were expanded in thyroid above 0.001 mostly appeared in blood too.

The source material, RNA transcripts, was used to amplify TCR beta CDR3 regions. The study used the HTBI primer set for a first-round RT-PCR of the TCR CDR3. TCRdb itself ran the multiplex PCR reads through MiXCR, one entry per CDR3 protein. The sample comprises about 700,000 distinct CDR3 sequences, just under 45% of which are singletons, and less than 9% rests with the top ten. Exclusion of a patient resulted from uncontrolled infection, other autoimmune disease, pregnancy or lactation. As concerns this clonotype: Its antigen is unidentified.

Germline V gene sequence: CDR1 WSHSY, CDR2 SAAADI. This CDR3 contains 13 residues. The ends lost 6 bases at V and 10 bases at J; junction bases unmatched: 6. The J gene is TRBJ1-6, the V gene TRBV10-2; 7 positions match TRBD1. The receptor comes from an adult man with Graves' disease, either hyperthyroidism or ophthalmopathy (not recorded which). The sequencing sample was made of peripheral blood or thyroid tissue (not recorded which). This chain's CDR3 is CASRIDRDSPLHF. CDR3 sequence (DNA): TGCGCCAGCAGAATCGACAGGGACTCACCCCTCCACTTT.